The T cell receptor beta chain described here comes from a study of T cell repertoires in cytomegalovirus infection (dated by TCRdb to between 2017 and 2020). Looking at the study overall: The peptide stimulations were aimed at well-studied HLA-B-restricted epitopes as well as recently identified HLA-C-restricted CMV epitopes, whose presentation resists viral immunomodulation. Donor HLA type was relevant to the analysis, as public TCR beta signatures indicated carriage of CMV infection together with the matching HLA type. Summary of the overall study and its limitations: In the ex vivo response, HLA-C-restricted CMV-specific TCR beta clonotypes were dominant, and in two of eight donors the single most frequent clonotype came from this HLA-C-restricted group. Carriers of CMV infection plus the relevant HLA type were discriminated by the cumulative frequency of public TCR beta family members in the study cohort and in an independent approximately 350-donor cohort.

This clonotype was counted between two and nine times. This clone's antigen is unknown. Base qualities are not at hand, and no much larger clone is one base apart. CDR1 DFQATT and CDR2 SNEGSKA are derived from the germline V gene (reference sequence). Cut back by 4 bases and 0 bases, the V and J ends lie 11 bases apart. The cysteine opens and the phenylalanine closes a CDR3 of 14 amino acids. Here the CDR3 DNA is all that survives: 42 bases in frame from base 1. According to the study, the label for this sample's treatment or condition signals: in vitro stimulation with specific CMV peptide epitopes to enrich CMV-specific T cells. The instrument was an Illumina HiSeq 1500. TCRdb trimmed public reads at Q25 via fastp, called clones via MiXCR and kept in-frame beta chains. Every CDR3 protein is listed once, alongside the most common genes and DNA of its rows. Present in this sample are more than 300,000 distinct CDR3 sequences, about 32% of which were seen just once. Roughly 13% of the sample lies in the top ten.

The chain links TRBV20-1 with TRBJ2-3; a confident D gene designation cannot be given. The source was cultured PBMCs, collected from culture after CMV antigen stimulation. This sequence was found in a human donor in good health (CMV status not recorded). Some clones in this sample may be carry-over from other donors' samples. The CDR3 here reads CSAKISPSTDTQYF. The DNA is as follows: TGCAGTGCTAAAATTTCCCCTAGCACAGATACGCAGTATTTT.